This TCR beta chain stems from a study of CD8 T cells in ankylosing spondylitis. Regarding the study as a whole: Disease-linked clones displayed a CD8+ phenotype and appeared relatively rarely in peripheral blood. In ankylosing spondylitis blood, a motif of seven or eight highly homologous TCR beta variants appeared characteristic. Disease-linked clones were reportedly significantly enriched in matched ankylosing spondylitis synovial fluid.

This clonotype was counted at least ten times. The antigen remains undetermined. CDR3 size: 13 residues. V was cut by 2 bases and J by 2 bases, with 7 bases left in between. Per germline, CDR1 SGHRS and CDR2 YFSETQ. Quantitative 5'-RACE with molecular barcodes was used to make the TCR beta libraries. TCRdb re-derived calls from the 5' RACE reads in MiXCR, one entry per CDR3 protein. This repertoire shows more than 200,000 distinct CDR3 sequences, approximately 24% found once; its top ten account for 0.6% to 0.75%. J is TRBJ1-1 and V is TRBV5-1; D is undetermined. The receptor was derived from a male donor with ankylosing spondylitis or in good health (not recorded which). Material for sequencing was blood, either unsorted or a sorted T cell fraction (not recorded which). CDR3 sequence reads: CASSFRQNTEAFF. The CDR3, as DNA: TGCGCCAGCAGCTTCCGACAAAACACTGAAGCTTTCTTT. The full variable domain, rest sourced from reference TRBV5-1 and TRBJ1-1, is KAGVTQTPRYLIKTRGQQVTLSCSPISGHRSVSWYQQTPGQGLQFLFEYFSETQRNKGNFPGRFSGRQFSNSRSEMNVSTLELGDSALYLCASSFRQNTEAFFGQGTRLTVV.